This TCR beta chain was documented in a study of PD-L1 blockade in urothelial cancer (dated by TCRdb to 2015 to 2018). Looking at the study overall: Therapy was started in the mid-2010s for all patients, and atezolizumab 1,200 mg was administered intravenously every 3 weeks. Pretreatment tumor samples, along with matched peripheral blood serially collected before and after atezolizumab treatment, were subjected to TCR sequencing. Fewer than ten patients reached durable clinical benefit, while 20 or so patients did not. Blood samples were analyzed 3 weeks after the start of treatment (second dose) and 6 weeks after the start of treatment. A median of 141,255 T cells and around 81,000 unique TCRs was obtained from blood samples, and a median clonality of roughly 0.082 was observed. An ECOG performance status of 0 or 1 was recorded for the patients, and 0 to 3 prior chemotherapy regimens had been received by the patients. About 85% of the 29 patients were identified as males with urothelial cancer of bladder origin, and a prior smoking history was reported by 18 of 29 patients. In the same patients who had TCR sequencing, pretreatment tumors also underwent whole exome sequencing and RNA sequencing. The study was an exploratory multi-omic analysis of somatic, immune and clinical correlates of response to PD-L1 blockade with atezolizumab in urothelial cancer. Pretreatment blood TCR-seq was available for about 30 patients, at least one posttreatment blood collection was obtained for some 25 patients, and tumor TCR-seq was available for some 25 patients. Progression-free survival longer than 6 months counted as durable clinical benefit, and TCR features were additionally tested against both progression-free and overall survival.

Results the study describes overall, beyond this receptor: Small sample size (n ≈ 29) and many exploratory analyses mean the results are intended to be hypothesis-generating. At 3 weeks after the start of treatment, tumor-associated TCR clones in peripheral blood had expanded more in patients with durable benefit (n of about 21, p = 0.022). Improved progression-free and overall survival was associated with having pretreatment peripheral blood TCR clonality below the median.

The CDR3 goes from the cysteine to the phenylalanine over 12 residues. Only the CDR3 region is kept as DNA, spanning 36 bases read in frame from base 1. Cut back by 3 bases and 3 bases, the V and J ends lie 6 bases apart. The germline V gene (reference sequence) provides CDR1 WNHNN and CDR2 SYGVQD. The time point tag for this specimen amounts to: pretreatment peripheral blood. The cohort comprised 29 patients with locally advanced or metastatic urothelial carcinoma treated at Memorial Sloan Kettering on a trial protocol. Peripheral blood mononuclear cells were collected pretreatment and during treatment, with between 1 and 8 total time points obtained per patient. The Qiagen DNeasy Blood extraction kit was used to purify genomic DNA from total PBMCs and from tumor samples. PBMCs were collected pretreatment and during treatment, and were isolated and stored as previously described. This clone was detected only a few times. Its antigen is unknown. No quality values exist for individual bases; no much larger clone is one base distant.

Synthetic TCR analog templates were spiked into each PCR to estimate absolute template abundance from read counts. TCRbeta CDR3 regions were amplified from genomic DNA with bias-controlled V and J gene primers using the immunoSEQ assay. Sequencing of rearranged TCRbeta segments was performed at approximately 20X coverage. Processing in the source paper ran as follows. Sequencing errors were corrected by clustering and CDR3s were annotated against IMGT to assign V, D and J genes. Downstream analyses used only productive TCRbeta rearrangements, leaving out any out-of-frame or stop-codon sequences. Clonality was calculated as one minus the Shannon entropy normalized by the log of the number of unique productive sequences. Fisher's exact test with Benjamini-Hochberg correction, at a threshold of adjusted p below 0.01, was used to find clones that differed between time points or between blood and tumor. As stored in TCRdb, this immuneACCESS dataset retains in-frame rearrangements with V and J assigned. A fraction of the clones does not appear; measured against another copy, unresolved V genes explain less than half of the discrepancy, and the remainder lacks a known reason. For V, J and clone size, that table is used; D and trimming come from the DNA. Recorded for this sample are approximately 94,000 clones; around 86% of them occurred a single time. The biggest ten clones account for roughly 2% of the sample.

The TCR comes from a man between 60 and 75 years old with urothelial cancer. The sample was PBMCs, taken around atezolizumab (anti-PD-L1) treatment. The chain is encoded by TRBV10-1 joined to TRBJ2-7; no D gene call is confident. The CDR3 protein is CASSENSYEQYF. Here is the DNA: TGCGCCAGCAGTGAAAACAGCTACGAGCAGTACTTC.